Each of the 19 T cell receptor beta chains below was sequenced from the same sample in a study of blood T cell repertoires in COVID-19. TCRdb keeps only in-frame clones here, not all; method: immunoSEQ multiplex PCR. The table includes fewer than 200,000 clones, approximately 80% detected once. Sequencing used peripheral blood. These receptors were obtained from a woman older than 75 with COVID-19, enrolled during active disease.

The chain couples TRBV6-5 to TRBJ2-2, with TRBD1 matching 8 bases. The CDR3 runs to 14 residues. In germline, CDR1 is MNHEY, CDR2 SVGAGI. Trimming at V came to 6 bases and at J to 7 bases, leaving 7 bases not matched to a gene. As DNA, the CDR3 is TGTGCCAGCAGCCAGGGGGCGAGAGGCGGGGAGCTGTTTTTT. Translation: CASSQGARGGELFF.

Of note for this clone: Its ends do not fully match the called genes, so a read error is possible. V usage is TRBV24-1 and J usage is TRBJ1-2, with D unclear. Germline CDR1 KGHDR, CDR2 SFDVKD. This CDR3 contains 15 residues. The CDR3 region is CATSDPNQANYGYTF. CDR3 in DNA: TGTGCCACTAGTGACCCCAACCAGGCAAACTATGGCTACACCTTC.

This chain links TRBV13 with TRBJ1-3, with a tentative D call TRBD1 (5 bases). V lost 10 bases and J lost 2, with 9 bases in between. The CDR3 is made up of 12 amino acids. Looked up from germline, CDR1 is PRHDT and CDR2 is FYEKMQ (reference sequence). This chain's CDR3 is CATRTTGNTIYF. In nucleotides, the CDR3 is TGTGCCACCCGGACAACTGGAAACACCATATATTTT.

The chain carries TRBV9 and TRBJ2-1; D may be TRBD1 (6 bases). CDR3 length: 16 residues. From germline, CDR1 is SGDLS and CDR2 YYNGEE. V gave up 3 bases and J gave up 1 base, with 14 bases separating them. This chain's CDR3 is CASSARGTGSYNEQFF. In nucleotides, the CDR3 is TGTGCCAGCAGCGCCAGGGGAACCGGGTCCTACAATGAGCAGTTCTTC.

V gene TRBV2 combines with J gene TRBJ2-3; a possible D gene is TRBD2 (6 bases). This CDR3 spans 12 amino acids. V gave up 4 bases and J gave up 4 bases, with 6 bases separating them. The germline V gene encodes CDR1 SNHLY and CDR2 FYNNEI. CDR3 nucleotide sequence: TGTGCCAGCAGTGGGGGGGCAGATACGCAGTATTTT. Its protein is CASSGGADTQYF.

This chain connects TRBV14 to TRBJ1-1, with D possibly matching TRBD1 (5 bases). The CDR3 consists of 16 residues. The germline gives CDR1 SGHDN, CDR2 FVKESK. Trimming removed 0 bases at V and 3 bases at J, with 14 bases between. The CDR3, as DNA: TGTGCCAGCAGCCAAGATTGGAGGGGTGTGCACACTGAAGCTTTCTTT. Amino acid sequence: CASSQDWRGVHTEAFF.

V gene TRBV7-2 combines with J gene TRBJ2-3; 9 nucleotides align to TRBD1. V lost 3 bases to trimming and J lost 4 bases; unmatched junction nucleotides: 5. The CDR3 is made up of 15 amino acids. Germline V gives CDR1 SGHTA, CDR2 FQGNSA. The DNA for the CDR3 is TGTGCCAGCAGCTTGGACAGGGGAGGGTCAGATACGCAGTATTTT. Encoded protein: CASSLDRGGSDTQYF.

The CDR3, as DNA: TGTGCCAGTAGTATGGGTGACTATTACAATGAGCAGTTCTTC. This encodes CASSMGDYYNEQFF. The V and J genes are TRBV19 and TRBJ2-1; D perhaps matches TRBD2 (5 bases). This CDR3 region has 14 residues. Germline-derived CDR1 and CDR2 are LNHDA and SQIVND (reference sequence). V was pared by 3 bases and J by 4 bases, with 10 bases between.

The chain combines TRBV7-9 with TRBJ2-5, with D possibly TRBD1 on 6 matching bases. Trimming took off 4 bases at V and 7 bases at J, with 16 bases between the two ends. The CDR3 runs 14 residues. Germline assignment: CDR1 SEHNR and CDR2 FQNEAQ (reference sequence). The CDR3 here is CASSSRQVPWTQYF. CDR3 sequence (DNA): TGTGCCAGCAGCTCACGACAGGTCCCTTGGACCCAGTACTTC.

The chain couples TRBV5-6 to TRBJ2-3; possibly TRBD1 for D (6 bases). V was clipped by 1 base and J by 6 bases, with 12 bases between them. Germline CDR1 and CDR2: SGHDT and YYEEEE. This CDR3 has 14 amino acids. The CDR3 bases are TGTGCCAGCAGCTTGTATCAGGGGTTCGATACGCAGTATTTT. It translates to CASSLYQGFDTQYF.

The CDR3 bases are TGTGCCAGCAGTCTGAGGCGGCGACCGAACACCGGGGAGCTGTTTTTT. Its translation: CASSLRRRPNTGELFF. The genes are TRBV11-2 and TRBJ2-2, with D hard to call. Germline values: CDR1 SGHAT, CDR2 FQNNGV. This CDR3 has 16 residues. Trimming stripped 6 bases from V and 0 bases from J, with 14 bases between.

This sequence joins TRBV28 and TRBJ1-2; 10 nucleotides line up with TRBD1. CDR1 is MDHEN and CDR2 is SYDVKM in the germline V gene. The CDR3 extends over 14 amino acids. V shed 4 bases and J 7 bases; nucleotides not matched to a gene: 6. The CDR3 spells CASSSPGQGTGYTF. The DNA of the CDR3 is TGTGCCAGCAGTTCACCGGGACAGGGGACTGGCTACACCTTC.

This rearrangement joins TRBV27 to TRBJ1-2, with a tentative D call TRBD1 (5 bases). The V end was cut by 6 bases, the J end by 2 bases, with 16 bases between. This CDR3 has 15 amino acids. CDR1 and CDR2 (germline): MNHEY, SMNVEV (reference sequence). CDR3 sequence reads: CASRLGGGQNYGYTF. The CDR3 region has the DNA TGTGCCAGCAGACTTGGGGGAGGGCAGAACTATGGCTACACCTTC.

The chain uses TRBV5-6 and TRBJ1-4; weak D call: TRBD1 (6 bases). Germline CDR1 is SGHDT and CDR2 is YYEEEE. This CDR3 is 14 amino acids long. The ends were cut back, 1 base at V and 8 bases at J, with 12 bases in the middle. The CDR3 nucleotides are TGTGCCAGCAGCTTGCGAACAGGGTGGGAAAAACTGTTTTTT. It encodes CASSLRTGWEKLFF.

The rearrangement uses TRBV7-9 and TRBJ2-5, with TRBD2 matching over 8 bases. The germline CDR1 and CDR2 sequences are SEHNR and FQNEAQ (reference sequence). The CDR3 sequence is 14 residues long. The junction had 7 bases not matched to a gene; V was cut back by 8 bases and J by 2 bases. The CDR3 reads CASGREDPQETQYF. DNA of the CDR3: TGTGCCAGCGGGCGGGAGGATCCTCAAGAGACCCAGTACTTC.

The chain uses TRBV6-2 or TRBV6-3 and TRBJ1-5, with D tentatively TRBD1 (6 bases). This CDR3 is 16 amino acids long. Germline CDR1 and CDR2: MNHEY and SVGEGT. V was shortened by 4 bases and J by 4 bases, with 17 bases between the two germline ends. The CDR3 protein is CASSSLPGHLNQPQHF. The CDR3, as DNA: TGTGCCAGCAGTTCCTTACCGGGACACTTAAATCAGCCCCAGCATTTT.

This chain connects TRBV7-9 to TRBJ1-2, with D possibly matching TRBD1 (5 bases). The CDR3 runs 15 residues. Per the germline V gene, CDR1 is SEHNR and CDR2 is FQNEAQ (reference sequence). Trimming removed 3 bases from V and 2 bases from J, with 13 bases in between. The CDR3 loop reads CASSFFEGLNYGYTF. CDR3 bases: TGTGCCAGCAGCTTTTTTGAGGGACTAAACTATGGCTACACCTTC.

This rearrangement joins TRBV7-3 to TRBJ2-1; the match to TRBD2 covers 9 bases. Germline V CDR1 and CDR2: SGHTA, FQGTGA. Unmatched junction bases numbered 1, after V lost 4 bases and J lost 0 bases. The CDR3 is made up of 15 amino acids. This CDR3 is CASSSSGASYNEQFF. The CDR3 DNA follows: TGTGCCAGCAGCTCTAGCGGGGCCTCCTACAATGAGCAGTTCTTC. The variable domain in full, with the rest retrieved from reference TRBV7-3 and TRBJ2-1, is GAGVSQTPSNKVTEKGKYVELRCDPISGHTALYWYRQSLGQGPEFLIYFQGTGAADDSGLPNDRFFAVRPEGSVSTLKIQRTERGDSAVYLCASSSSGASYNEQFFGPGTRLTVL.

Only one count was recorded for this clone. The chain couples TRBV5-1 to TRBJ2-1, with a tentative D call TRBD1 (6 bases). CDR1 and CDR2 (germline): SGHRS, YFSETQ. With 3 bases removed from V and 4 bases from J, the gap between germline ends came to 8 bases. This CDR3 comprises 13 residues. CDR3: CASSSGQYNEQFF. In DNA, the CDR3 is TGCGCCAGCAGCTCCGGACAGTACAATGAGCAGTTCTTC. The full variable domain, in which reference TRBV5-1 and TRBJ2-1 provide the parts outside the CDR3, is KAGVTQTPRYLIKTRGQQVTLSCSPISGHRSVSWYQQTPGQGLQFLFEYFSETQRNKGNFPGRFSGRQFSNSRSEMNVSTLELGDSALYLCASSSGQYNEQFFGPGTRLTVL.